This entry describes one TCR beta chain. Germline V gene data show CDR1 as MNHEY and CDR2 as SVGAGI. The trim removed 4 bases at V and 3 bases at J, leaving 7 bases unmatched. This CDR3 is 15 amino acids long. Clones were sequenced by immunoSEQ multiplex PCR, and TCRdb holds only the in-frame ones, with some missing. Of 250,000 to 300,000 clones in the sample, approximately 86% were seen once. The sample belongs to a study of blood T cell repertoires in COVID-19. The sample taken for sequencing was peripheral blood. The chain couples TRBV6-5 to TRBJ1-1, with 8 positions matching TRBD1. This TCR was sampled from a young man with active or convalescent COVID-19. Written as DNA, the CDR3 is TGTGCCAGCAGTTTCCAGGGGGCACCCTACACTGAAGCTTTCTTT. This gives the protein CASSFQGAPYTEAFF.